This TCR beta chain was recorded in a study of cytomegalovirus exposure and HLA in healthy donors. Findings of the study overall: TCR sequences were mostly rare, though some public TCRs occurred in many donors.

Method: immunoSEQ multiplex PCR; TCRdb's copy keeps in-frame clones and lacks some. The data contain 60,000 to 70,000 clones, 92% of them seen just once; the ten biggest clones take up under 5.5%. This CDR3 spans 15 amino acids. Germline lookup yields CDR1 MGHRA and CDR2 YSYEKL. The V and J ends lost 4 bases and 1 base, in that order; junction bases with no gene match: 4. The sample holds one count of this clone. The antigen is undetermined. The chain links TRBV4-1 to TRBJ2-5; 9 nucleotides agree with TRBD1. Sequencing was performed on PBMCs. This receptor was obtained from a young man in good health and CMV-seropositive. CDR3: CASSRGGQGQETQYF. CDR3 in DNA: TGCGCCAGCAGCCGCGGGGGACAGGGCCAAGAGACCCAGTACTTC.